This entry describes one T cell receptor beta chain. Its antigen is undetermined. After re-calling the 5' RACE reads, TCRdb lists one entry per CDR3 protein, DNA absent. In all, the sample yields some 150,000 distinct CDR3 sequences. This entry is derived from a study of monozygotic twins with inflammatory bowel disease. Whole-study results and caveats: Background noise in patient repertoires may stem from differing immunosuppressive treatments.

This CDR3 has 12 amino acids. The chain is built from TRBV12-3 or TRBV12-4 and TRBJ2-1. This clonotype originated in a human donor with ulcerative colitis or Crohn's disease, or a healthy co-twin of an affected twin (not recorded which). Sequencing was performed on blood. This CDR3 reads CASSQSWDEQFF.